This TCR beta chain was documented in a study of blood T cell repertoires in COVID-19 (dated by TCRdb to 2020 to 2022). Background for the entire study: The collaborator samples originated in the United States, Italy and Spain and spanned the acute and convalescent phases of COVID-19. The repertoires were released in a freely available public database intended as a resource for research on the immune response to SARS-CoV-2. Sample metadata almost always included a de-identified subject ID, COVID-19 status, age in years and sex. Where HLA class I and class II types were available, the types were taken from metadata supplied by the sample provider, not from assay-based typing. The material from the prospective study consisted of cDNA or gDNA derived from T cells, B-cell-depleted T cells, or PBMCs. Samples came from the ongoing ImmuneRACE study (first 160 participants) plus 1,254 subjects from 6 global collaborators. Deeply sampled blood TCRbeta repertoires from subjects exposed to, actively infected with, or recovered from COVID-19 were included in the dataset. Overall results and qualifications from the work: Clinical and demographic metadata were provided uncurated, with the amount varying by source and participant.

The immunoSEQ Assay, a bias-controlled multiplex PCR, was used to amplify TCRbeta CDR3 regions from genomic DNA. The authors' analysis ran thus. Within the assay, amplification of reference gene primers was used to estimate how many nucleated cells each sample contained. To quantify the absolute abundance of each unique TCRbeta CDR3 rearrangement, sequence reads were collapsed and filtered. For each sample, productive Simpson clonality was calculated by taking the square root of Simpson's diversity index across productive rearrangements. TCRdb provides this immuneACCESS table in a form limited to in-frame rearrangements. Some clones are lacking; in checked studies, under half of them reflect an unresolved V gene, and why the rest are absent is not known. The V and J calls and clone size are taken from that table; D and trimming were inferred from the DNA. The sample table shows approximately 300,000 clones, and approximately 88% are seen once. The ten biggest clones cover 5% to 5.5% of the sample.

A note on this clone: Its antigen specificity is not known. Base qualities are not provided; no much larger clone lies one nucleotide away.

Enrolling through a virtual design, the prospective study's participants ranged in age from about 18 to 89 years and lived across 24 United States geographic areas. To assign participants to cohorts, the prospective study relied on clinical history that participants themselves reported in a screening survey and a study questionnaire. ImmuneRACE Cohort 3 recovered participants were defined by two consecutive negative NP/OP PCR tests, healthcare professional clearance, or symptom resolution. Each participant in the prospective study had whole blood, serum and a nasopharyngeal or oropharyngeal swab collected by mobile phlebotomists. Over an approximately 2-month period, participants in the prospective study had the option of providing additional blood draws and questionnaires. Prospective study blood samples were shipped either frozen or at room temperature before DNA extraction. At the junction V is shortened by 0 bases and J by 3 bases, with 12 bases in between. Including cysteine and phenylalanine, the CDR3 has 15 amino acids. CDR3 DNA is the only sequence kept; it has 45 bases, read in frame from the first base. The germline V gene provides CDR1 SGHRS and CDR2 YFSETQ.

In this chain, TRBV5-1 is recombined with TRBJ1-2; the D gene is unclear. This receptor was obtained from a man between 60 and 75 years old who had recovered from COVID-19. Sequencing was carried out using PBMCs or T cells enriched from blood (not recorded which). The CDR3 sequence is CASSLGQARHYGYTF. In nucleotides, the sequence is TGCGCCAGCAGCTTGGGACAAGCTCGCCACTATGGCTACACCTTC.